The T cell receptor (beta chain) under discussion was sequenced for a study of regulatory T cells in long-lasting Graves disease (dated by TCRdb to 2020 to 2022). About the investigation overall: In the newly diagnosed Graves' disease group, patients had been taking antithyroid drugs for less than 3 months. A total of roughly 33 samples were covered by TCR sequencing, comprising 13 persistent and around 20 newly diagnosed Graves' disease patients. Persistent Graves' disease patients were compared with newly diagnosed Graves' disease patients by peripheral blood TCR sequencing and RNA sequencing. The study was conducted in China and was registered as a clinical trial. Findings and caveats that apply to the study as a whole: TRBV28, TRBJ1-2 and TRBJ2-5 were preferentially used in persistent disease, while TRBV20-1 and TRBJ2-1 were favored in newly diagnosed disease. Sequencing and analysis were restricted to the TCR beta chain. Because the primary lesion, thyroid tissue, could not be accessed, the study looked at peripheral blood alone. Persistent patients shared more public clonotypes among themselves (around 3,000) than newly diagnosed patients did (roughly 920). The authors noted that the small sample size was a limitation that may lower accuracy. Persistent Graves' disease patients showed lower TCR Shannon entropy and fewer highly expanded clones than newly diagnosed patients, suggesting clonal expansion.

The library was made by multiplex PCR. The listed sequencing device is Illumina HiSeq 4000. TCR beta libraries were built with iRepertoire HTBI primers and Arm-PCR amplification of CDR3 regions. PCR products were gel purified before sequencing. As for how the authors treated the data: Gene usage analysis of CDR3 amino acid clonotypes relied on the 55 to 80 TRBV and 14 TRBJ segments identified across samples. Filtered high-quality paired reads were merged into contigs using COPE and FqMerger. BLAST was used to align contigs to the IMGT TRBV, TRBD and TRBJ reference genes, and CDR3 was defined following IMGT. Clonotypes above 0.1% frequency were classified as highly expanded clones. Shannon entropy was used to measure repertoire diversity, and the Gini coefficient was used to measure V-J evenness. Clonotypes shared by more than one individual were considered public. TCRdb reprocessed the public reads (quality trimming at Q25 with fastp, clone calling with MiXCR) and kept in-frame beta chains. CDR3 protein sequences are deduplicated, and each keeps its most common genes and DNA. For this entry, the V and J calls and clone size follow TCRdb and not the study's own pipeline. The sample profile shows roughly 530,000 distinct CDR3 sequences; 15% to 20% of them were found once. Of the sample, around 25% is held by the ten largest clones.

The time point tag for this specimen amounts to: newly diagnosed GD, antithyroid drugs for less than 3 months. For both TCR sequencing and RNA sequencing, RNA was extracted from PBMCs in TRIzol. The diagnosis of Graves' disease followed American Thyroid Association guidelines. Patients for the study were recruited at an endocrinology department in Xi'an, China. Each patient gave around 9.2 milliliters of peripheral blood, collected in an EDTA anticoagulant tube. PBMCs were isolated by Ficoll Paque Plus density gradient separation without further T cell sorting. An Agilent 2100 Bioanalyzer and agarose gel were used to check RNA quality, while a NanoDrop 2000 measured RNA concentration. This clonotype was seen at least ten times. It lacks a known antigen. No much larger clonotype is one base removed from it; base qualities were not supplied. CDR3 length: 11 amino acids, cysteine to phenylalanine. The retained sequence is limited to the CDR3, 33 bases, with the frame set at the first base. The germline V gene encodes CDR1 SNHLY and CDR2 FYNNEI. Relative to germline, V is 6 bases shorter and J is 10 bases shorter, with 9 bases between their ends.

The same specimen was also included in a second study, on T cells in Graves' hyperthyroidism and ophthalmopathy. Reported in the second study: A patient counted as having stable Graves' hyperthyroidism if no progression to ophthalmopathy occurred over 18 months of follow-up. Hyperthyroidism patients were newly diagnosed, with disease duration under 2 months, and aged 18 to 65 years. Patients with uncontrolled infections, other autoimmune diseases, pregnancy or lactation were excluded. Diagnoses were established on the basis of clinical symptoms, serum thyroxine and TRAb, thyroid ultrasound, and orbital computed tomography. For the first round of RT-PCR on the TCR CDR3, the HTBI primer set was used together with the Qiagen OneStep RT-PCR kit. Most expanded thyroid clonotypes (frequency above 0.001) were also detected in blood, a finding suggesting that blood repertoires may reflect thyroid immune responses. A 13 V-J signature model separated ophthalmopathy from stable hyperthyroidism, with approximately 87% sensitivity and just under 84% specificity in cross-validation and 80%/75% in testing. During validation, the model predicted progression to ophthalmopathy a median of about 6.3 months ahead of onset, with almost 71% sensitivity and 72.22% specificity. To identify distinguishing TCR V-J signatures, a discovery cohort of 100 patients was used, comprising 40 to 45 with Graves' ophthalmopathy and around 57 with stable Graves' hyperthyroidism. Prospective prediction of ophthalmopathy was tested in an independent validation cohort consisting of 18 hyperthyroidism patients and approximately 16 patients who later progressed to ophthalmopathy. The roughly 100 discovery patients were divided at random into training and test sets in a 7:3 ratio. Thyroid tissue and blood T-cell repertoires from several Graves' hyperthyroidism patients were also compared in the study. After sampling, hyperthyroidism patients received methimazole starting at 30 mg daily, and ophthalmopathy patients received high-dose intravenous methylprednisolone. Libraries were constructed in a second round of multiplex PCR, after which size selection and purification were performed. Sequencing of the libraries was done on an Illumina HiSeq2000 using paired-end 100 bp reads. Raw data were processed with SOAPnuke, discarding reads with adapters, uncalled bases, mean Phred below 15, or no exact constant-primer or identifier match. COPE v1.2.5 was used to merge the high-quality paired reads, and each unique nucleotide sequence was defined as a clonotype. MiTCR v1.1 was used to align the clonotypes against IMGT TRBV, TRBD and TRBJ reference segments. The analysis included only V-J combinations with a frequency above 0.0001, which together covered more than 99% of the repertoires. A TCS score was defined as the ratio of F50 (clonal expansion) to E x V (chaos), with BLOSUM62-based TCRdist applied between CDR3 peptides within each V-J. Welch's t-statistics and random forest reduced 514 V-J features to fewer than 15, which were used in a naive Bayes classifier (R e1071). Sample size was not statistically predetermined, and blinding of investigators to group allocation was not performed. TCR Vbeta CDR3 sequencing of fewer than 150 peripheral blood samples (43 ophthalmopathy, 75 hyperthyroidism and some 17 progressor patients) is reported in the paper.

The chain uses TRBV2 and TRBJ2-2, with no confidently assigned D gene. The material sequenced was peripheral blood mononuclear cells (PBMCs), taken at new diagnosis, from a patient treated with antithyroid drugs. This receptor was taken from a woman aged 35-65 years with Graves disease. Donor details come from another sample of the same person, matched by shared clones. The sequenced DNA is TGTGCCAGCAGCCTCCTTGAGGAGCTGTTTTTT. Translated, it reads CASSLLEELFF.